These T cell receptor beta chains were read from a single sample in a study of T cells in Graves' hyperthyroidism and ophthalmopathy. Via MiXCR, TCRdb re-called the multiplex PCR reads, giving one row per CDR3 protein. Of 400,000 to 500,000 distinct CDR3 sequences listed, around 15% are singletons. Sequenced material: blood. All receptors come from a man between 18 and 29 years old with Graves' ophthalmopathy. CDR3s include the opening cysteine and the closing phenylalanine or tryptophan. D genes are given only for firm matches. A clone size is listed for some rows: how often the clone was seen (once, few, many), or a class if it is expanded.

>many|TRBV20-1|TRBJ1-6|.
TGCAGTGCTAGAGAAAATAATTCACCCCTCCACTTT
CSARENNSPLHF
>many|TRBV12-5|TRBJ1-1|.
TGTGCTAGTGGGGGGACGGGCCCCCCGGGAGCTTTCTTT
CASGGTGPPGAFF
>many|TRBV3-1|TRBJ2-7|.
TGTGCCAGCAGCCAAGATTTTGGCTCCGCGGGGGAGCAGTACTTC
CASSQDFGSAGEQYF
>many|TRBV7-8|TRBJ2-5|TRBD2
TGTGCCAGCAGCTTACGGGGGGACTGGCGGCAAGAGACCCAGTACTTC
CASSLRGDWRQETQYF
>.|TRBV12-3/TRBV12-4|TRBJ2-3|.
TGTGCCAGCAGTCCCCGGGCCCCACACACAAATACGCAGTATTTT
CASSPRAPHTNTQYF
>few|TRBV3-1|TRBJ2-5|.
TGTGCCAGCAGCCAAGAGTCCGCCCGGGAGGAGACCCAGTACTTC
CASSQESAREETQYF
>.|TRBV6-9|TRBJ2-1|TRBD2
TGTGCCAGCAGTTCCACTAGCGGGGGGGCCCATGAGCAGTTCTTC
CASSSTSGGAHEQFF
>many|TRBV29-1|TRBJ2-7|TRBD2
TGCAGCGTGGAAACTAGCGGGAGGGCCAACGAGCAGTACTTC
CSVETSGRANEQYF
>.|TRBV4-2|TRBJ1-1|.
TGTGCCAGCAGCCAAGACAGGGGCTTCCCCATGAACACTGAAGCTTTCTTT
CASSQDRGFPMNTEAFF
>many|TRBV2|TRBJ2-2|.
TGTGCCAGCAGTGAAGTGGGGGTTCGAGGGGAGCTGTTTTTT
CASSEVGVRGELFF
>few|TRBV27|TRBJ2-1|.
TGTGCCAGCAGTTCGATCCCTCCCTGGGGGAACAATGAGCAGTTCTTC
CASSSIPPWGNNEQFF
>.|TRBV9|TRBJ1-2|.
TGTGCCAGCAGCGTAGGCCGGGTAGAAGCTAACTATGGCTACACCTTC
CASSVGRVEANYGYTF
>many|TRBV11-2|TRBJ2-7|.
TGTGCCAGCAGCTTAGCTGTGGGGACTGGCTCCTACGAGCAGTACTTC
CASSLAVGTGSYEQYF
>once|TRBV30|TRBJ2-7|TRBD1
TGTGCCTGGAGTGTGGCCCCAGGGGGCGTCCACGAGCAGTACTTC
CAWSVAPGGVHEQYF
>.|TRBV27|TRBJ1-5|.
TGTGCCAGCAGTCGGGACACGCTCGTTCAGCCCCAGCATTTT
CASSRDTLVQPQHF
>many|TRBV24-1|TRBJ1-5|.
TGTGCCACCAGTGAGCGTAGAAATCAGCCCCAGCATTTT
CATSERRNQPQHF
>few|TRBV19|TRBJ1-2|TRBD1
TGTGCCAGTAGTGACCTACAGGGGGCAGTAGGTTACACCTTC
CASSDLQGAVGYTF
>many|TRBV28|TRBJ1-2|.
TGTGCCAGCACCCTCGAAGGTGGCTACACCTTC
CASTLEGGYTF